Below, 16 T cell receptor beta chains from the same sample are listed, as sequenced in a study of T-cell reconstitution after alpha-beta-depleted transplantation in children. Unique molecular identifiers were incorporated into the prepared TCRbeta library. TCRdb called the PCR reads again in MiXCR, with one record for every CDR3 protein. This table holds about 610,000 distinct CDR3 sequences, roughly a tenth found once. The source material was PBMCs from the stem cell graft donor, sampled from the stem cell graft. These receptors were taken from a human donor who donated a stem cell graft to a child with acute myeloid leukemia.

There are a few counts of this clonotype. The chain has TRBV29-1 and TRBJ1-2; 7 nucleotides align to TRBD1. Germline lookup yields CDR1 SQVTM and CDR2 ANQGSEA. V lost 0 bases and J lost 5; bases outside the gene matches: 9. This CDR3 is 15 amino acids long. The DNA of the CDR3 is TGCAGCGTTGAAGATCGGCAGGGGGAGTGGTATGGCTACACCTTC. This translates into CSVEDRQGEWYGYTF.

Details on this clonotype: A much bigger clone sits one base away, suggesting this may be a read error. The gene calls are TRBV5-6 and TRBJ2-3, with 8 bases aligning to TRBD2. Germline CDR1 reads SGHDT; CDR2 reads YYEEEE. The CDR3 covers 15 residues. The CDR3 loop reads CASSSSGRGTDRQYF. The DNA of the CDR3 is TGTGCCAGCAGCTCCAGCGGGAGAGGCACAGATAGGCAGTATTTT.

This clonotype was observed a few times. V is TRBV6-2 or TRBV6-3 and J is TRBJ2-7; TRBD2 matches at 7 bases. Per germline, CDR1 MNHEY and CDR2 SVGEGT. Losses at the gene ends were 4 bases for V and 0 bases for J; bases not matched to a gene: 6. CDR3 length: 15 amino acids. CDR3 loop: CASSWGGGGSYEQYF. The DNA of the CDR3 is TGTGCCAGCAGTTGGGGCGGGGGAGGCTCCTACGAGCAGTACTTC.

The count of this clonotype is one. The chain recombines TRBV29-1 with TRBJ2-5; D gene ambiguous. Germline V gives CDR1 SQVTM, CDR2 ANQGSEA. V was clipped by 4 bases and J by 2 bases, with 11 bases between them. The CDR3 loop spans 13 amino acids. The CDR3 DNA reads TGCAGCGTTGTGGTTGGCCCTCAAGAGACCCAGTACTTC. Protein sequence: CSVVVGPQETQYF.

Ten or more counts support this clonotype. This chain connects TRBV7-9 to TRBJ2-7; D gene ambiguous. The V gene lost 4 bases and the J gene lost 2 bases, with 12 bases spanning the gap. This CDR3 has 14 residues. CDR1 is SEHNR and CDR2 is FQNEAQ in the germline V gene (reference sequence). The CDR3, as DNA: TGTGCCAGCAGCTCGGTCGGCGGCGCCTACGAGCAGTACTTC. This encodes CASSSVGGAYEQYF.

This clonotype was recorded many times. This chain links TRBV20-1 with TRBJ2-3; 7 bases align to TRBD1. The CDR3 totals 15 residues. Germline V gene lookup returns CDR1 DFQATT and CDR2 SNEGSKA (reference sequence). The ends lost 2 bases at V and 1 base at J; junction bases unmatched: 6. CDR3 bases: TGCAGTGCTAGACAGGGGGATCTAGGCACAGATACGCAGTATTTT. Its translation is CSARQGDLGTDTQYF.

This clonotype was detected ten times or more. The V gene is TRBV7-2, the J gene TRBJ2-2; D is unclear. The CDR3 covers 13 residues. The V end was cut by 7 bases, the J end by 4 bases, with 10 bases between. Germline CDR1 is SGHTA and CDR2 is FQGNSA. CDR3: CASTRTRTGELFF. CDR3 DNA: TGTGCCAGCACGAGGACGCGCACCGGGGAGCTGTTTTTT.

The V call is TRBV29-1, the J call TRBJ1-2; D is unclear. Germline CDR1 reads SQVTM; CDR2 reads ANQGSEA. The CDR3 covers 13 residues. V lost 5 bases and J 4 bases, leaving 14 bases between the germline ends. The CDR3 nucleotides are TGCAGCGTTAGGGCAGGCGAGAGCTATGGCTACACCTTC. Encoded protein: CSVRAGESYGYTF.

This clonotype came up a few times. The chain joins TRBV5-1 to TRBJ2-2, with 10 bases identical to TRBD1. With 3 bases clipped from V and 3 bases from J, the junction kept 2 bases outside the gene matches. The germline gives CDR1 SGHRS, CDR2 YFSETQ. The CDR3 sequence is 15 residues long. CDR3 sequence reads: CASSWTGGDTGELFF. DNA for the CDR3: TGCGCCAGCAGCTGGACAGGGGGGGACACCGGGGAGCTGTTTTTT.

Note on this clonotype: Possible read error: a much larger clone is one base away. The genes are TRBV5-1 and TRBJ2-3; 8 bases are a match to TRBD1. The V gene's germline CDR1 is SGHRS and CDR2 YFSETQ. CDR3 length equals 14 residues. CDR3: CASSTGGSTDTQDF. DNA for the CDR3: TGCGCCAGCAGTACAGGGGGGTCCACAGATACGCAGGATTTT.

With respect to this clonotype: An end of the junction differs from the germline gene, which may be a read error. The chain is built from TRBV20-1 and TRBJ2-4; 10 bases map to TRBD1. CDR1 is DFQATT and CDR2 is SNEGSKA in the germline V gene (reference sequence). CDR3 length: 20 residues. The CDR3 sequence: CCARDWGTGAALIAKNIQYF. DNA for the CDR3: TGCTGTGCTAGAGATTGGGGGACAGGGGCGGCCCTTATAGCCAAAAACATTCAGTACTTC.

This clonotype was picked up many times. The V gene is TRBV9, the J gene TRBJ2-1; tentative D call: TRBD2 (7 bases). Trimming stripped 5 bases from V and 0 bases from J, with 12 bases between. The CDR3 runs 15 residues. Germline CDR1 reads SGDLS; CDR2 reads YYNGEE. The CDR3 here is CASSEGGSSYNEQFF. CDR3 DNA: TGTGCCAGCAGTGAGGGGGGGAGCTCCTACAATGAGCAGTTCTTC.

This clonotype has just a few counts. The V call is TRBV30, the J call TRBJ2-5; TRBD2 agrees at 7 bases. The ends lost 8 bases at V and 0 bases at J; junction bases unmatched: 6. Germline assignment: CDR1 GTSNPN and CDR2 SVGIG (reference sequence). The CDR3 totals 13 residues. CDR3 amino acids: CARTSAYQETQYF. The CDR3 DNA sequence: TGTGCCCGAACTAGCGCTTACCAAGAGACCCAGTACTTC.

The chain links TRBV7-9 to TRBJ2-5; tentatively, D is TRBD2 (5 bases). Per germline, CDR1 SEHNR and CDR2 FQNEAQ (reference sequence). Trimming pared 8 bases from V and 4 bases from J, leaving 17 bases between. The CDR3 consists of 14 residues. DNA of the CDR3: TGTGCCAGCGGTCTGCGAGCGGATAGAGAGACCCAGTACTTC. Translation gives CASGLRADRETQYF.

This clonotype appeared a few times. This chain links TRBV29-1 with TRBJ2-1; TRBD2 might be the D (6 bases). The CDR3 has 11 residues. Germline CDR1 reads SQVTM; CDR2 reads ANQGSEA. V was trimmed by 4 bases and J by 9 bases, leaving 10 bases between them. The CDR3 reads CSVAVGGEQFF. The CDR3 DNA reads as TGCAGCGTTGCCGTGGGGGGTGAGCAGTTCTTC.

There are a few counts of this clonotype. The rearrangement links TRBV20-1 to TRBJ1-3; D uncertain. The CDR3 has 12 residues. Per the germline V gene, CDR1 is DFQATT and CDR2 is SNEGSKA (reference sequence). Between the trimmed V and J ends, which lost 7 bases and 4 bases, there was a span of 11 bases. CDR3 sequence (DNA): TGCAGTGTCGCCGGACGAGGAAACACCATATATTTT. Protein product: CSVAGRGNTIYF.